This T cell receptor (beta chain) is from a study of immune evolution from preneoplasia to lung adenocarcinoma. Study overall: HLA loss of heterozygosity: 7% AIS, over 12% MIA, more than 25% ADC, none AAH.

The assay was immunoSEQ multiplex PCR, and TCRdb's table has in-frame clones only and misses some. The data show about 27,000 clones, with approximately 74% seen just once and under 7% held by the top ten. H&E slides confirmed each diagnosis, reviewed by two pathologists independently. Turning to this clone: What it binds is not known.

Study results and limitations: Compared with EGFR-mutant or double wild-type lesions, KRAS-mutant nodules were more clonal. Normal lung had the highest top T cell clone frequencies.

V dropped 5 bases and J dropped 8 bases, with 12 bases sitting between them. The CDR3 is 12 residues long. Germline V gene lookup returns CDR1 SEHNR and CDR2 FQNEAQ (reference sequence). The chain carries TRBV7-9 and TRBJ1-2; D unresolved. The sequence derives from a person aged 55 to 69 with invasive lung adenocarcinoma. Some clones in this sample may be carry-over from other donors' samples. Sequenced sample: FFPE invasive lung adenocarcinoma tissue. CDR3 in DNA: TGTGCCAGCAGCCCGTCGCACCAAGGCTACACCTTC. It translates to CASSPSHQGYTF.